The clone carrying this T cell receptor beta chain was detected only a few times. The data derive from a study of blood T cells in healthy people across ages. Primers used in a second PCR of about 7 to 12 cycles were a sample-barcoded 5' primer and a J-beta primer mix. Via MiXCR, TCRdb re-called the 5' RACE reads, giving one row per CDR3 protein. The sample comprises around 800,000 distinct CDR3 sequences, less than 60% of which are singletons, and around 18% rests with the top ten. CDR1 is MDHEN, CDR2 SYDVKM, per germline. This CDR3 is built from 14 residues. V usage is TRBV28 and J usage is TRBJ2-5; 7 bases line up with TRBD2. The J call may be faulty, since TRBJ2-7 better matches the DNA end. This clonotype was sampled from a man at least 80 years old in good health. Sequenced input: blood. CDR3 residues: CASSLRRESAEQYF. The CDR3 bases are TGTGCCAGCAGTTTAAGGCGGGAGTCAGCCGAGCAGTACTTC.